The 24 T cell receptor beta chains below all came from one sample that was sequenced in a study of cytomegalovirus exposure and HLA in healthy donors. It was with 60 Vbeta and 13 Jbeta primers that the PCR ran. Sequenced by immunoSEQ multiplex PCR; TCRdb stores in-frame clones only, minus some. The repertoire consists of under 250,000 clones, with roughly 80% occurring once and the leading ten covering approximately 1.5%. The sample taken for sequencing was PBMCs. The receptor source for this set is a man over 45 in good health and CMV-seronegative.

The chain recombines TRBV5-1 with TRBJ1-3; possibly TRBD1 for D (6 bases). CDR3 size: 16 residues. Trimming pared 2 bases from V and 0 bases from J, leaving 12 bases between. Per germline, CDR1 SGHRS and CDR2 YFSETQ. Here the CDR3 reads CASSLQGYSSGNTIYF. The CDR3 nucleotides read TGCGCCAGCAGCTTACAGGGCTACAGCTCTGGAAACACCATATATTTT.

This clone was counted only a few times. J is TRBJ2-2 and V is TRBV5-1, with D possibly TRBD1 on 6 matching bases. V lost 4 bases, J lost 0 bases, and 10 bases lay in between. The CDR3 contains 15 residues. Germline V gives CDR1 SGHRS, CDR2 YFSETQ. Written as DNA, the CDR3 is TGCGCCAGCAGCGGGGGACACACGAACACCGGGGAGCTGTTTTTT. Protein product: CASSGGHTNTGELFF. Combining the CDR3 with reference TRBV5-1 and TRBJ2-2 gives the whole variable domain KAGVTQTPRYLIKTRGQQVTLSCSPISGHRSVSWYQQTPGQGLQFLFEYFSETQRNKGNFPGRFSGRQFSNSRSEMNVSTLELGDSALYLCASSGGHTNTGELFFGEGSRLTVL.

This CDR3 is CASSPPTSGTYTGELFF. The CDR3 DNA reads as TGCGCCAGCAGCCCCCCGACTAGCGGGACTTACACCGGGGAGCTGTTTTTT. This chain links TRBV5-1 with TRBJ2-2; the match to TRBD2 covers 11 bases. The CDR3 length is 17 residues. In germline, CDR1 is SGHRS, CDR2 YFSETQ. J was trimmed by 3 bases and V by 4 bases; bases with no gene match: 8. Variable domain in full (rest from reference TRBV5-1 and TRBJ2-2): KAGVTQTPRYLIKTRGQQVTLSCSPISGHRSVSWYQQTPGQGLQFLFEYFSETQRNKGNFPGRFSGRQFSNSRSEMNVSTLELGDSALYLCASSPPTSGTYTGELFFGEGSRLTVL.

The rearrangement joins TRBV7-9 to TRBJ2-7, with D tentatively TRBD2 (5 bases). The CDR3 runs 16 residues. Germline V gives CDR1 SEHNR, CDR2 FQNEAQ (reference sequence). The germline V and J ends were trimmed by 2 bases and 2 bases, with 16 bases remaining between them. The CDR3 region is CASSLLDSKTPYEQYF. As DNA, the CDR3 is TGTGCCAGCAGCTTATTGGACTCTAAAACCCCCTACGAGCAGTACTTC.

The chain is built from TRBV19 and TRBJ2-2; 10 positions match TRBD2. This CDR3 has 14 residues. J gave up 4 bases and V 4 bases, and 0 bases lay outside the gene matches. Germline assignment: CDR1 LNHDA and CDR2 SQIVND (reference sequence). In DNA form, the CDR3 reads TGTGCCAGTAGTACTAGCGGGAGCACCGGGGAGCTGTTTTTT. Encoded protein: CASSTSGSTGELFF.

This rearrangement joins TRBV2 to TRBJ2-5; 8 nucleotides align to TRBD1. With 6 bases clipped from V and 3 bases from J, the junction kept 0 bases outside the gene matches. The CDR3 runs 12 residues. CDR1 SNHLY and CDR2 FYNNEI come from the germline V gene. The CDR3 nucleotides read TGTGCCAGCAGGGGACAGGAAGAGACCCAGTACTTC. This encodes CASRGQEETQYF.

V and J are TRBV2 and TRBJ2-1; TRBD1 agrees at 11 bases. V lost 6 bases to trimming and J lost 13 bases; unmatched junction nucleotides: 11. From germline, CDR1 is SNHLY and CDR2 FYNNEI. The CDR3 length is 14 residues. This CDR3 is CASRWGQGVRGQFF. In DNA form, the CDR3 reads TGTGCCAGCAGGTGGGGACAGGGGGTTAGGGGACAGTTCTTC.

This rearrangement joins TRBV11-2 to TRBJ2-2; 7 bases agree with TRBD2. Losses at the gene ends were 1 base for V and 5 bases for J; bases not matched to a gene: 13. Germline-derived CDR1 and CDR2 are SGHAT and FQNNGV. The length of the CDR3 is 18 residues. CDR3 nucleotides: TGTGCCAGCAGCTTAGGGATACGGGGGGAGAGGAGGACCGGGGAGCTGTTTTTT. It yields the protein CASSLGIRGERRTGELFF.

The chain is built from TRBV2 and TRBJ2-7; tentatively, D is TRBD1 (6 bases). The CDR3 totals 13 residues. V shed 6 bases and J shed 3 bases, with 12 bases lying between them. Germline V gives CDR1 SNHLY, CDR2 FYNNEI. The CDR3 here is CASRPGQNYEQYF. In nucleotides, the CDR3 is TGTGCCAGCAGACCCGGACAGAACTACGAGCAGTACTTC. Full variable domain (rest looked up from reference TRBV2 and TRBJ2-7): EPEVTQTPSHQVTQMGQEVILRCVPISNHLYFYWYRQILGQKVEFLVSFYNNEISEKSEIFDDQFSVERPDGSNFTLKIRSTKLEDSAMYFCASRPGQNYEQYFGPGTRLTVT.

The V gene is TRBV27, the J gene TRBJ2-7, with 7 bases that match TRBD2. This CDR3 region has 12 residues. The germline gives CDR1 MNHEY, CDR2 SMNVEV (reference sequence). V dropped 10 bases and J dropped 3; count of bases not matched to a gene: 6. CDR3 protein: CAIRTRDYEQYF. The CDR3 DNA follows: TGTGCCATCCGGACTAGAGACTACGAGCAGTACTTC.

In nucleotides, the CDR3 is TGTGCCAGCAGCGCCGGGAAGGGTTACATTCAGTACTTC. Amino acids: CASSAGKGYIQYF. The rearrangement joins TRBV9 to TRBJ2-4, with D possibly matching TRBD2 (5 bases). V was trimmed by 3 bases and J by 8 bases, leaving 12 bases between them. The CDR3 contains 13 residues. Germline assignment: CDR1 SGDLS and CDR2 YYNGEE.

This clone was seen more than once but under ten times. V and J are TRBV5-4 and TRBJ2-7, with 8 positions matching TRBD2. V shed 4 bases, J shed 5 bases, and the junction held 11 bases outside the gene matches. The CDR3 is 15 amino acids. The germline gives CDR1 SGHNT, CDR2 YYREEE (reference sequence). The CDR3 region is CASSLSGNSPHEQYF. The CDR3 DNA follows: TGTGCCAGCAGCCTTAGCGGGAACAGTCCCCACGAGCAGTACTTC. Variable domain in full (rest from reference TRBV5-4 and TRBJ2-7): ETGVTQSPTHLIKTRGQQVTLRCSSQSGHNTVSWYQQALGQGPQFIFQYYREEENGRGNFPPRFSGLQFPNYSSELNVNALELDDSALYLCASSLSGNSPHEQYFGPGTRLTVT.

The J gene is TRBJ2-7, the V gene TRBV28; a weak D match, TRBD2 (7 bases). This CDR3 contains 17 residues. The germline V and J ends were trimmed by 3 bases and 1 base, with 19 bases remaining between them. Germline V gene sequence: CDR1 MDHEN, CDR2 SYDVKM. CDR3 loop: CASSFPPGGGSSYEQYF. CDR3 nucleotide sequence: TGTGCCAGCAGTTTCCCCCCCGGGGGCGGGAGTTCCTACGAGCAGTACTTC. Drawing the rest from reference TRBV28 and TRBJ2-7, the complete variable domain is DVKVTQSSRYLVKRTGEKVFLECVQDMDHENMFWYRQDPGLGLRLIYFSYDVKMKEKGDIPEGYSVSREKKERFSLILESASTNQTSMYLCASSFPPGGGSSYEQYFGPGTRLTVT.

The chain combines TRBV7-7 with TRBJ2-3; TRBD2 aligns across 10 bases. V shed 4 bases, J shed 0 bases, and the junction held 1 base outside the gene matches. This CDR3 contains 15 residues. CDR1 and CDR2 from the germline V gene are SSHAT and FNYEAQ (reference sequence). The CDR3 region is CASSSGLASTDTQYF. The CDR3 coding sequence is TGTGCCAGCAGCTCGGGACTAGCGAGCACAGATACGCAGTATTTT.

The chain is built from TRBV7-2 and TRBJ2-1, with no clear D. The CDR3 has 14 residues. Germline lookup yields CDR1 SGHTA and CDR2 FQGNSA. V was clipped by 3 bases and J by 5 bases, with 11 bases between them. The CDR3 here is CASSFVPRNNEQFF. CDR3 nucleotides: TGTGCCAGCAGCTTTGTCCCGCGGAACAATGAGCAGTTCTTC.

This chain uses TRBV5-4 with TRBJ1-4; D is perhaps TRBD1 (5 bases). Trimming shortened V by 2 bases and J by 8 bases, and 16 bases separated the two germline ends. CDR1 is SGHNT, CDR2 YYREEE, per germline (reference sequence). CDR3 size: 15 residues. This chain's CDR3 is CASSFGGGREEKLFF. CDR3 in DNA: TGTGCCAGCAGCTTCGGGGGAGGCAGAGAAGAAAAACTGTTTTTT.

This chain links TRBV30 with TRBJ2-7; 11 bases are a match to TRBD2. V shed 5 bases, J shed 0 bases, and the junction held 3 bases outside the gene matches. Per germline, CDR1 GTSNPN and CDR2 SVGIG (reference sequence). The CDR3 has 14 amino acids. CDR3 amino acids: CAWRLAGRSYEQYF. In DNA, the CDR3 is TGTGCCTGGCGACTAGCGGGGCGCTCCTACGAGCAGTACTTC.

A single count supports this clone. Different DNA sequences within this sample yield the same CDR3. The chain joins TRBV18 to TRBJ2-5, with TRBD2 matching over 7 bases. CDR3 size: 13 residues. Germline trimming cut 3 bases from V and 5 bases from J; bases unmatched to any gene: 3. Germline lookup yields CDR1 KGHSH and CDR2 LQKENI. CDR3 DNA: TGTGCCAGCTCACCTCAGGGAGGGGAGACCCAGTACTTC. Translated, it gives CASSPQGGETQYF. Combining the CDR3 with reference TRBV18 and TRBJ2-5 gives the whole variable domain NAGVMQNPRHLVRRRGQEARLRCSPMKGHSHVYWYRQLPEEGLKFMVYLQKENIIDESGMPKERFSAEFPKEGPSILRIQQVVRGDSAAYFCASSPQGGETQYFGPGTRLLVL.

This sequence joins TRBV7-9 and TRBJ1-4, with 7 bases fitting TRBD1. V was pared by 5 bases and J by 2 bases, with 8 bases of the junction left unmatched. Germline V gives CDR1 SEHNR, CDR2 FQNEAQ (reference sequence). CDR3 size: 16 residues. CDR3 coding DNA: TGTGCCAGCAGCACGGGACAGCTGGAGACTAATGAAAAACTGTTTTTT. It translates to CASSTGQLETNEKLFF.

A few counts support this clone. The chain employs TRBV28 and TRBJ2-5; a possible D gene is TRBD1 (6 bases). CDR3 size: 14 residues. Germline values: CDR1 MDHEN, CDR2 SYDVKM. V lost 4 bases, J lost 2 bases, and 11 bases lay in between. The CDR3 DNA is TGTGCCAGCAGTTCCCCACAGGGTCAAGAGACCCAGTACTTC. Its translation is CASSSPQGQETQYF.

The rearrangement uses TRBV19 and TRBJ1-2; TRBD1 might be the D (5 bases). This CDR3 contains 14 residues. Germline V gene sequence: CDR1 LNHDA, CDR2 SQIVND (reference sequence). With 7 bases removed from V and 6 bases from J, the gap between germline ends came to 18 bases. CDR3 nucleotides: TGTGCCAGTAATGGGGCAGGGAAGGGGCATGGCTACACCTTC. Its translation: CASNGAGKGHGYTF.

CDR3 bases: TGTGCCAGCAGCTTGACATGGGGGCGGCACACTGAAGCTTTCTTT. This translates into CASSLTWGRHTEAFF. V and J are TRBV5-5 and TRBJ1-1; a possible D gene is TRBD1 (6 bases). The V gene's germline CDR1 is SGHKS and CDR2 YYEKEE (reference sequence). The CDR3 length is 15 residues. V was clipped by 1 base and J by 3 bases, with 13 bases between them.

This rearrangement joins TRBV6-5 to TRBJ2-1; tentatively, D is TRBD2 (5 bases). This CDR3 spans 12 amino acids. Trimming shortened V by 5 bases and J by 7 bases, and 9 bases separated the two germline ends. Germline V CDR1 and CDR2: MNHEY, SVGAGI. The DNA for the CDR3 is TGTGCCAGCAGTGACCTAGCAAATGAGCAGTTCTTC. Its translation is CASSDLANEQFF.

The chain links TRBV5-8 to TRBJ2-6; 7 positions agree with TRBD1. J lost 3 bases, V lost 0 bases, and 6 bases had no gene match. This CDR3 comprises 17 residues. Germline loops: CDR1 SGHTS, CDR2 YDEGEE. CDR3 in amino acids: CASSLAGQDFGANVLTF. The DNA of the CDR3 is TGTGCCAGCAGCTTGGCTGGACAGGACTTTGGGGCCAACGTCCTGACTTTC.